The 10 T cell receptor beta chains given below trace back to one sample, sequenced in a study of CD8+ T cells in alopecia areata (dated by TCRdb to about 2018). The library was obtained by the immunoSEQ multiplex PCR assay. To provide template for TCR sequencing, every sample had RNA extracted and reverse transcribed into cDNA. Held by TCRdb, this immuneACCESS table contains in-frame sequences only and omits some clones. Under half of the omission traces to an unresolved V gene where checked; the cause of the rest is unknown. Present in this sample are 90,000 to 150,000 clones, 50% to 75% of which were seen just once. Clones ranked in the top ten supply about 31% of the sample. In light of the paper, this sample's time point label describes: four to five weeks on oral tofacitinib. Per the publication, the treatment or condition label means: oral pan-JAK inhibitor, 5-10 mg twice daily. The sequenced sample was CD8+ T cells sorted from blood, obtained at week 4, from a patient treated with tofacitinib. The receptors here all came from a human donor with alopecia areata.

This clone has only one observation. The chain uses TRBV9 and TRBJ1-2, with 10 bases that match TRBD1. CDR1 and CDR2 from the germline V gene are SGDLS and YYNGEE. V lost 3 bases, J lost 8 bases, and 7 bases stayed unmatched. The CDR3 loop spans 14 amino acids. CDR3 in amino acids: CASSAGTGAEGYTF. The CDR3 nucleotides read TGTGCCAGCAGCGCCGGGACAGGGGCGGAAGGCTACACCTTC. Looking up the rest from reference TRBV9 and TRBJ1-2 gives the full variable domain: DSGVTQTPKHLITATGQRVTLRCSPRSGDLSVYWYQQSLDQGLQFLIQYYNGEERAKGNILERFSAQQFPDLHSELNLSSLELGDSALYFCASSAGTGAEGYTFGSGTRLTVV.

This CDR3 reads CASSLRGNQPQHF. The CDR3 nucleotides are TGTGCCAGCAGCTTACGGGGGAATCAGCCCCAGCATTTT. The chain combines TRBV13 with TRBJ1-5; TRBD1 might be the D (5 bases). Germline CDR1 and CDR2: PRHDT and FYEKMQ (reference sequence). Trimming took off 2 bases at V and 4 bases at J, with 6 bases between the two ends. The CDR3 contains 13 residues. Using reference TRBV13 and TRBJ1-5 for the parts outside the CDR3, the full variable domain is AAGVIQSPRHLIKEKRETATLKCYPIPRHDTVYWYQQGPGQDPQFLISFYEKMQSDKGSIPDRFSAQQFSDYHSELNMSSLELGDSALYFCASSLRGNQPQHFGDGTRLSIL.

This clone was detected ten times or more. CDR3 in amino acids: CASSPSNYGYTF. As DNA, the CDR3 is TGTGCCAGCAGCCCAAGTAACTATGGCTACACCTTC. The V call is TRBV28, the J call TRBJ1-2; D is ambiguous. Germline V lookup: CDR1 MDHEN, CDR2 SYDVKM. CDR3 size: 12 residues. Between the trimmed V and J ends, which lost 6 bases and 1 base, there was a span of 6 bases.

The chain recombines TRBV7-9 with TRBJ2-5; D may be TRBD1 (7 bases). V lost 5 bases, J lost 3 bases, and 19 bases lay in between. Germline-derived CDR1 and CDR2 are SEHNR and FQNEAQ (reference sequence). The CDR3 sequence is 16 residues long. The CDR3 sequence: CASSARQGGLEETQYF. DNA of the CDR3: TGTGCCAGCAGCGCCAGACAGGGAGGTTTGGAAGAGACCCAGTACTTC.

In this sample, this clone is medium-sized (0.01 to 0.1%). V usage is TRBV7-9 and J usage is TRBJ1-1; 7 nucleotides match TRBD1. In germline, CDR1 is SEHNR, CDR2 FQNEAQ (reference sequence). This CDR3 has 17 amino acids. V shed 0 bases and J 0 bases; nucleotides not matched to a gene: 7. Here the CDR3 DNA reads TGTGCCAGCAGCTTAGCCGGGACAGAATACATGAACACTGAAGCTTTCTTT. This sequence encodes CASSLAGTEYMNTEAFF.

The rearrangement joins TRBV27 to TRBJ1-1; no clear D gene. There are 13 residues in the CDR3. The germline V gene has CDR1 MNHEY and CDR2 SMNVEV (reference sequence). Trimming shortened V by 3 bases and J by 1 base, and 6 bases separated the two germline ends. The CDR3 sequence: CASSFKENTEAFF. CDR3 DNA sequence: TGTGCCAGCAGTTTCAAGGAGAACACTGAAGCTTTCTTT.

The chain has TRBV27 and TRBJ2-7; TRBD1 might be the D (6 bases). Germline-derived CDR1 and CDR2 are MNHEY and SMNVEV (reference sequence). Trimming cost V 2 bases and J 6 bases, with 14 bases left between them. The CDR3 has 14 amino acids. The CDR3 DNA sequence: TGTGCCAGCAGTTTAAGGACAGATATCGGCGAGCAGTACTTC. It is translated as CASSLRTDIGEQYF.

This sequence joins TRBV9 and TRBJ1-4; TRBD1 matches 8 bases. The CDR3 loop spans 19 amino acids. Germline V CDR1 and CDR2: SGDLS, YYNGEE. J lost 0 bases, V lost 1 base, and 11 bases had no gene match. In nucleotides, the CDR3 is TGTGCCAGCAGCGTAAAGGACAGGGAGAGTGAGGCAACTAATGAAAAACTGTTTTTT. Amino acids: CASSVKDRESEATNEKLFF.

This clone was observed a handful of times. The V gene is TRBV28, the J gene TRBJ2-5, with D perhaps TRBD1 (5 bases). CDR1 and CDR2 (germline): MDHEN, SYDVKM. Trimming left V 7 bases short and J 0 bases short, with 15 bases between. The CDR3 runs 15 residues. The CDR3: CASTSAYRYQETQYF. CDR3 sequence (DNA): TGTGCCAGCACCTCCGCCTACAGGTACCAAGAGACCCAGTACTTC.

On this clone: At one end, the junction sequence differs from germline, possibly due to a read error. The chain recombines TRBV5-1 with TRBJ2-7, with a weak D call TRBD2 (6 bases). Germline values: CDR1 SGHRS, CDR2 YFSETQ. The CDR3 extends over 15 amino acids. The CDR3 loop is CAGSLDPGLAYEQYF. CDR3 DNA sequence: TGCGCCGGCAGCTTGGACCCGGGACTCGCCTACGAGCAGTACTTC.